Listed below are T cell receptor beta chains from one sample, sequenced in a study of patients and donors after allogeneic stem cell transplantation. From the RT-PCR reads, TCRdb called clonotypes with MiXCR, one entry per CDR3 protein. The sample consists of some 160,000 distinct CDR3 sequences, 24% of them appearing once. The specimen was blood, either unsorted or a sorted T cell fraction (not recorded which). The receptors were sampled from a human donor who was either an allogeneic HSCT recipient or a stem cell or donor lymphocyte infusion donor (not recorded which). It is not recorded whose cells these are; they may come from a transplant donor. Both conserved end residues are part of each CDR3. D genes are given only for firm matches. Size is omitted from some rows. Given values are once, few, many or a class for expanded clones.

v_call	clone_size	j_call	d_call	cdr3_aa	cdr3_nt
TRBV2	few	TRBJ2-7	NA	CASSLGFGYEQYF	TGTGCCAGCAGTCTAGGGTTCGGGTACGAGCAGTACTTC
TRBV12-3/TRBV12-4	few	TRBJ1-5	NA	CASSLALGVLSNQPQHF	TGTGCCAGCAGTTTAGCGCTGGGGGTCCTTAGCAATCAGCCCCAGCATTTT
TRBV7-2	NA	TRBJ1-2	NA	CASSFFEGTLANYGYTF	TGTGCCAGCAGCTTTTTCGAGGGGACCCTAGCTAACTATGGCTACACCTTC
TRBV29-1	NA	TRBJ1-1	NA	CSVDVGGDTEAFF	TGCAGCGTTGATGTCGGTGGGGACACTGAAGCTTTCTTT
TRBV20-1	NA	TRBJ2-1	NA	CSAFDPTSVDVGEQFF	TGCAGTGCTTTTGACCCCACTTCTGTAGATGTGGGTGAGCAGTTCTTC
TRBV11-2	few	TRBJ2-3	NA	CASSLDIGDTQYF	TGTGCCAGCAGCTTAGATATAGGGGATACGCAGTATTTT
TRBV15	few	TRBJ2-2	TRBD1	CATSGDRGTGELFF	TGTGCCACCAGCGGCGACAGGGGCACCGGGGAGCTGTTTTTT
TRBV6-1	few	TRBJ1-5	TRBD1	CASRAGTGVYQPQHF	TGTGCCAGCAGAGCCGGGACAGGGGTTTATCAGCCCCAGCATTTT
TRBV7-9	NA	TRBJ2-1	TRBD2	CASSFPTSGIGLDEQFF	TGTGCCAGCAGCTTCCCGACTAGCGGGATAGGACTCGATGAGCAGTTCTTC
TRBV7-6	many	TRBJ1-1	NA	CASSLVGANTEAFF	TGTGCCAGCAGCTTAGTAGGTGCTAACACTGAAGCTTTCTTT
TRBV2	few	TRBJ2-2	TRBD1	CASTGQGVSGELFF	TGTGCCAGCACGGGACAGGGGGTATCCGGGGAGCTGTTTTTT
TRBV3-1	few	TRBJ1-1	NA	CASSQDRGAFF	TGTGCCAGCAGCCAAGATAGGGGAGCTTTCTTT
TRBV6-5	few	TRBJ1-2	NA	CASSYGVGYGYTF	TGTGCCAGCAGTTACGGGGTGGGCTATGGCTACACCTTC
TRBV20-1	NA	TRBJ2-1	TRBD2	CSAITSGMDNEQFF	TGCAGTGCGATTACTAGCGGGATGGACAATGAGCAGTTCTTC
TRBV7-3	few	TRBJ1-4	NA	CASSTFLVEKLFF	TGTGCCAGCAGCACCTTTCTTGTGGAAAAACTGTTTTTT
TRBV7-6	few	TRBJ2-7	NA	CASSPSSGRQTYEQYF	TGTGCCAGCAGCCCATCAAGTGGGAGGCAGACCTACGAGCAGTACTTC
TRBV2	few	TRBJ1-1	NA	CASIGRVLNTEAFF	TGTGCCAGCATCGGCAGGGTTTTGAACACTGAAGCTTTCTTT
TRBV5-1	NA	TRBJ2-4	TRBD1	CASSLLPGGVAKNIQYF	TGCGCCAGCAGCTTGCTCCCAGGGGGAGTAGCCAAAAACATTCAGTACTTC
TRBV9	few	TRBJ1-1	NA	CASSVGASGRNTEAFF	TGTGCCAGCAGCGTAGGAGCTAGTGGACGGAACACTGAAGCTTTCTTT
TRBV20-1	NA	TRBJ2-3	TRBD2	CSARDGLAGGPDTQYF	TGCAGTGCTAGAGACGGACTAGCGGGGGGTCCAGATACGCAGTATTTT
TRBV29-1	few	TRBJ1-1	NA	CSVEVVTPNTEAFF	TGCAGCGTTGAAGTTGTGACACCAAACACTGAAGCTTTCTTT
TRBV20-1	NA	TRBJ1-2	TRBD1	CSARTVQGTNGYTF	TGCAGTGCTAGAACAGTACAGGGGACCAATGGCTACACCTTC
TRBV6-5	NA	TRBJ2-7	NA	CASSYSYRVDSYEQYF	TGTGCCAGCAGTTACTCGTACAGGGTGGATTCCTACGAGCAGTACTTC
TRBV6-6	NA	TRBJ2-7	NA	CASSYSKESEQYF	TGTGCCAGCAGTTACTCGAAGGAGAGCGAGCAGTACTTC
TRBV5-1	NA	TRBJ2-5	NA	CASSLASSGQETQYF	TGCGCCAGCAGCTTGGCGTCCAGCGGCCAAGAGACCCAGTACTTC